These 18 T cell receptor beta chains were all obtained from the same sample, sequenced in a study of read filtering for tumor transcriptome and immune sequencing. This library used around 0.4 ug RNA and molecular barcoded adaptors spanning alpha/delta and beta/gamma chains. TCRdb reprocessed the reads with MiXCR, giving one entry per CDR3 protein. Of around 130,000 distinct CDR3 sequences in the sample, 10% to 15% were seen once. Sequenced: a population of CD138-negative cells sorted from bone marrow. All receptors come from a donor older than 35 with multiple myeloma.

This clonotype came up many times. The chain employs TRBV6-1 and TRBJ1-4, with a weak D call TRBD1 (6 bases). From germline, CDR1 is MNHNS and CDR2 SASEGT. The CDR3 sequence is 15 residues long. With 1 base removed from V and 14 bases from J, the gap between germline ends came to 20 bases. In DNA form, the CDR3 reads TGTGCCAGCAGTGAAGAGCGAGCAGGGGTAATTGGGCTGTTTTTT. Translating gives CASSEERAGVIGLFF.

A word on this clonotype: It may be a read error: a sequence one base away is much more abundant. The V gene is TRBV30, the J gene TRBJ2-7; tentatively, D is TRBD1 or TRBD2 (5 bases each). V shed 1 base and J shed 2 bases, with 21 bases lying between them. The germline CDR1 and CDR2 sequences are GTSNPN and SVGIG (reference sequence). The CDR3 length is 17 residues. The CDR3 DNA reads TGTGCCTGGAGTGGTTTGTCTGGACATGGGGGACCCTACGAGCAGTACTTC. Protein: CAWSGLSGHGGPYEQYF.

This clonotype was counted between two and nine times. The chain recombines TRBV28 with TRBJ1-5; D uncertain. From germline, CDR1 is MDHEN and CDR2 SYDVKM. V lost 2 bases and J lost 11, with 10 bases in between. The CDR3 runs to 12 residues. The CDR3 spells CASSLTFAAQHF. In DNA form, the CDR3 reads TGTGCCAGCAGTTTAACTTTTGCGGCCCAGCATTTT.

This clonotype was observed many times. The rearrangement joins TRBV9 to TRBJ2-7; no definite D call. The CDR3 is 14 amino acids. Looked up from germline, CDR1 is SGDLS and CDR2 is YYNGEE. Trimming shortened V by 0 bases and J by 5 bases, and 12 bases separated the two germline ends. CDR3 DNA: TGTGCCAGCAGCGTAGCTCCGGGTATTCACGAGCAGTACTTC. Protein sequence: CASSVAPGIHEQYF. The variable domain in full, with the rest retrieved from reference TRBV9 and TRBJ2-7, is DSGVTQTPKHLITATGQRVTLRCSPRSGDLSVYWYQQSLDQGLQFLIQYYNGEERAKGNILERFSAQQFPDLHSELNLSSLELGDSALYFCASSVAPGIHEQYFGPGTRLTVT.

This clonotype showed up just once. This sequence joins TRBV20-1 and TRBJ1-2; perhaps TRBD1 as D (5 bases). Trimming pared 1 base from V and 6 bases from J, leaving 15 bases between. From germline, CDR1 is DFQATT and CDR2 SNEGSKA (reference sequence). The CDR3 spans 14 residues. The CDR3: CSARGVTGLDGYTF. The DNA for the CDR3 is TGCAGTGCTAGAGGGGTTACAGGACTCGATGGCTACACCTTC.

The chain joins TRBV7-9 to TRBJ1-5, with D perhaps matching TRBD1 (5 bases). CDR1 and CDR2 (germline): SEHNR, FQNEAQ (reference sequence). The V end was cut by 6 bases, the J end by 4 bases, with 19 bases between. CDR3 size: 16 residues. This CDR3 is CASSSGRDGPNQPQHF. The CDR3 bases are TGTGCCAGCAGTTCCGGCAGGGATGGTCCGAATCAGCCCCAGCATTTT.

This clonotype came up many times. CDR3 coding DNA: TGCGCCAGCAGCCAAGAGCGGGGGAACTACGAGCAGTACTTC. Translated: CASSQERGNYEQYF. The rearrangement uses TRBV4-1 and TRBJ2-7, with 7 bases identical to TRBD2. With 0 bases clipped from V and 3 bases from J, the junction kept 2 bases outside the gene matches. Germline V lookup: CDR1 MGHRA, CDR2 YSYEKL. The CDR3 consists of 14 residues.

This clonotype has only a few counts. The chain employs TRBV7-2 and TRBJ1-5; D gene unclear. The V end lost 5 bases, the J end lost 0 bases, and 11 bases lay between the germline ends. In germline, CDR1 is SGHTA, CDR2 FQGNSA. This CDR3 contains 15 residues. CDR3 sequence (DNA): TGTGCCAGCAGCCTAAGGGTCGGTAGCAATCAGCCCCAGCATTTT. It yields the protein CASSLRVGSNQPQHF.

This clonotype was counted many times. The CDR3 protein is CASSEAPRGTNQPQHF. CDR3 coding DNA: TGTGCCAGCAGTGAAGCACCCCGGGGGACTAATCAGCCCCAGCATTTT. The chain is built from TRBV2 and TRBJ1-5; D may be TRBD1 (5 bases). V was cut by 0 bases and J by 4 bases, with 13 bases left in between. Germline CDR1 reads SNHLY; CDR2 reads FYNNEI. The CDR3 extends over 16 amino acids.

This clonotype was detected many times. This chain joins TRBV20-1 and TRBJ2-3; 7 bases agree with TRBD2. The V gene end was trimmed by 2 bases and the J gene end by 6 bases; junction bases not matched to a gene: 2. This CDR3 contains 12 residues. CDR1 DFQATT and CDR2 SNEGSKA come from the germline V gene (reference sequence). The CDR3 bases are TGCAGTGCTAGATATAGCGGGGATACGCAGTATTTT. Residues: CSARYSGDTQYF.

This clonotype showed up many times. The chain combines TRBV20-1 with TRBJ2-2; TRBD2 matches at 14 bases. Looked up from germline, CDR1 is DFQATT and CDR2 is SNEGSKA (reference sequence). CDR3 length: 17 amino acids. The ends lost 3 bases at V and 4 bases at J; junction bases unmatched: 7. The CDR3 region is CSASGLAGGSGTGELFF. As DNA, the CDR3 is TGCAGTGCTAGCGGACTAGCGGGGGGTTCGGGCACCGGGGAGCTGTTTTTT.

This clonotype was seen ten or more times. The rearrangement uses TRBV6-1 and TRBJ1-5, with 9 nucleotides matching TRBD1. The CDR3 has 16 amino acids. CDR1 is MNHNS and CDR2 is SASEGT in the germline V gene. The trim removed 7 bases at V and 4 bases at J, leaving 11 bases unmatched. The CDR3 nucleotides are TGTGCCAGCACCCAGGGGGGACAGGGACTTAATCAGCCCCAGCATTTT. This gives the protein CASTQGGQGLNQPQHF.

This clonotype was observed at least ten times. This sequence joins TRBV4-1 and TRBJ1-1; 9 nucleotides line up with TRBD1. The CDR3 runs to 16 residues. Germline CDR1 reads MGHRA; CDR2 reads YSYEKL. The trim removed 3 bases at V and 3 bases at J, leaving 8 bases unmatched. Here the CDR3 reads CASSHGGRTGDTEAFF. The CDR3 DNA reads TGCGCCAGCAGCCATGGGGGTCGGACAGGGGACACTGAAGCTTTCTTT.

This clonotype was detected many times. J is TRBJ2-3 and V is TRBV7-9; D may be TRBD1 (5 bases). V was trimmed by 1 base and J by 9 bases, leaving 14 bases between them. CDR3 length equals 14 residues. Looked up from germline, CDR1 is SEHNR and CDR2 is FQNEAQ (reference sequence). DNA for the CDR3: TGTGCCAGCAGCTTAGGAGTCCAGGGTTGGACGCAGTATTTT. Translation: CASSLGVQGWTQYF.

This clonotype was seen a handful of times. The gene calls are TRBV7-9 and TRBJ2-7, with D uncertain. Germline CDR1 reads SEHNR; CDR2 reads FQNEAQ (reference sequence). V was trimmed by 1 base and J by 0 bases, leaving 7 bases between them. The CDR3 runs 14 residues. CDR3 amino acids: CASSLGLYSYEQYF. The CDR3 coding sequence is TGTGCCAGCAGCTTAGGACTTTACTCCTACGAGCAGTACTTC.

The V and J genes are TRBV6-6 and TRBJ2-1; D possibly corresponds to TRBD2 (6 bases). This CDR3 is 15 amino acids long. V lost 3 bases to trimming and J lost 8 bases, with 17 bases between them. Germline loops: CDR1 MNHNY, CDR2 SVGAGI (reference sequence). CDR3 amino acids: CASSYGAGSYYEQFF. For the CDR3, the DNA is TGTGCCAGCAGTTATGGGGCGGGATCTTACTATGAGCAGTTCTTC.

In this sample, this clonotype turned up many times. This chain joins TRBV29-1 and TRBJ2-1, with 12 bases matching TRBD2. This CDR3 is 12 amino acids long. CDR1 is SQVTM, CDR2 ANQGSEA, per germline. With V trimmed by 4 bases and J by 15 bases, 7 bases remained unmatched. CDR3 coding DNA: TGCAGCGTTGCTCTAGCGGGAGGGCCACGGTTCTTC. Residues: CSVALAGGPRFF.

This clonotype occurred a few times. A clone one base away is much larger, so this may be a read error. The chain is built from TRBV30 and TRBJ2-7, with D maybe TRBD1 (6 bases). Per germline, CDR1 GTSNPN and CDR2 SVGIG (reference sequence). The CDR3 extends over 13 amino acids. The CDR3 sequence: CAWSLSNRAEQSF. CDR3 coding DNA: TGTGCCTGGAGTCTTTCTAACAGGGCGGAGCAGTCCTTC.